This T cell receptor beta chain derives from a study of blood T cell repertoires in COVID-19. Study overall: Both acute and convalescent COVID-19 samples were obtained from the United States, Italy and Spain. T cells, B-cell-depleted T cells, or PBMCs provided the cDNA or gDNA that served as material.

In the authors' workflow: Researchers report that nucleated cell counts were estimated from reference gene primer amplification. Assay used: immunoSEQ multiplex PCR; TCRdb lists only in-frame clones, some missing. V, J and clone size reflect that table, while D and trimming were determined from the DNA. This sample yields about 98,000 clones, of which 87% are seen a single time; approximately 5% belongs to the top ten. This CDR3 spans 14 amino acids. Germline lookup yields CDR1 SEHNR and CDR2 FQNEAQ (reference sequence). With V trimmed by 4 bases and J by 8 bases, 8 bases remained unmatched. What was sequenced was peripheral blood. V and J are TRBV7-9 and TRBJ1-2; 9 bases are shared with TRBD1. This receptor was taken from a man aged 70-80 years with acute or convalescent COVID-19. The CDR3 region is CASSSSGTGSGYTF. CDR3 DNA sequence: TGTGCCAGCAGCTCTTCCGGGACAGGGTCCGGCTACACCTTC. Together with reference TRBV7-9 and TRBJ1-2, the CDR3 gives the full variable domain: DTGVSQNPRHKITKRGQNVTFRCDPISEHNRLYWYRQTLGQGPEFLTYFQNEAQLEKSRLLSDRFSAERPKGSFSTLEIQRTEQGDSAMYLCASSSSGTGSGYTFGSGTRLTVV.